This T cell receptor (beta chain) was observed in a study of CD8+ T cells in alopecia areata. cDNA reverse transcribed from extracted RNA served as the sequencing template. Only in-frame clones appear in the TCRdb table, and some are missing; sequencing was by immunoSEQ multiplex PCR. Found here are approximately 120,000 clones, roughly 50% of them singletons; the top ten hold under 12%. Those with alopecia areata gave lesional scalp punch biopsies and peripheral blood. Germline V gives CDR1 MGHDK, CDR2 SYGVNS. This CDR3 has 11 amino acids. Trimming left V 8 bases short and J 4 bases short, with 8 bases between.

The sample consisted of NKG2D-low CD8+ T cells sorted from blood. This receptor was identified in a human donor with alopecia areata. The chain carries TRBV25-1 and TRBJ1-2; D might be TRBD1 (5 bases). In DNA form, the CDR3 reads TGTGCCAGCGGGACGGTCTATGGCTACACCTTC. This codes for CASGTVYGYTF.